This note documents a single T cell receptor (beta chain) sequence. The second PCR ran 7 to 11 cycles with a sample-barcoded 5' primer and J-beta primers. MiXCR was run by TCRdb on the 5' RACE reads, yielding one entry per CDR3 protein. The sample yields some 760,000 distinct CDR3 sequences, around a quarter seen once. The data were obtained in a study of blood T cells in healthy people across ages. V lost 2 bases and J lost 5; bases outside the gene matches: 13. This CDR3 region has 18 residues. Germline V gene data show CDR1 as MNHEY and CDR2 as SVGAGI. These data were also reused for a study on T cells of mothers and their children.

The genes are TRBV6-5 and TRBJ2-3; 10 nucleotides line up with TRBD2. The sequence came from a boy aged 5-17 years in good health. What was sequenced was blood. The CDR3 spells CASSYRLAGVPGGDTQYF. The CDR3, as DNA: TGTGCCAGCAGTTACCGTCTAGCGGGGGTTCCGGGGGGAGATACGCAGTATTTT.